Below, one TCR beta chain is given with its context. Its antigen is unidentified. The PCR used 60 Vbeta and 13 Jbeta primers. TCRdb keeps only in-frame clones here, not all; method: immunoSEQ multiplex PCR. The table records roughly 90,000 clones, about 82% of them present only once. This specimen belongs to a study of cytomegalovirus exposure and HLA in healthy donors. V was cut by 4 bases and J by 3 bases, with 9 bases left in between. Germline V CDR1 and CDR2: MGHRA, YSYEKL. The CDR3 is 14 residues long. Study-level results: CMV serostatus was the sole immune exposure data available.

The V call is TRBV4-1, the J call TRBJ2-2; perhaps TRBD1 as D (6 bases). The sample comprised PBMCs. The sequence was collected from a man aged 25 to 40 in good health and CMV-seronegative. The chain's CDR3 is CASSRGQYTGELFF. CDR3 coding DNA: TGCGCCAGCAGCCGCGGACAGTACACCGGGGAGCTGTTTTTT.